This T cell receptor beta chain originates from a study of shared clonotypes between healthy human individuals. Study conclusions and caveats: Represented genetic and exposure-history diversity was restricted by having few donors. Shared clonotypes across all four donors exceeded non-shared ones in generation probability.

CDR1 SGHNT and CDR2 YENEEA come from the germline V gene. The CDR3 covers 13 residues. J gave up 7 bases and V 4 bases, and 6 bases lay outside the gene matches. Produced via immunoSEQ multiplex PCR; TCRdb's table is partial and in-frame only. The repertoire holds 650,000 to 750,000 clones, with less than 80% as singletons. On this clone itself: What it recognizes is unknown.

The sample comprised memory CD4+ T cells sorted from blood. The subset here: CD45RA-negative fraction. This rearrangement joins TRBV11-3 to TRBJ1-1; the match to TRBD1 covers 7 bases. This TCR came from a young woman in good health. The CDR3, as DNA: TGTGCCAGCAGCTCCGACAGGGTCCGTGAAGCTTTCTTT. This gives the protein CASSSDRVREAFF.